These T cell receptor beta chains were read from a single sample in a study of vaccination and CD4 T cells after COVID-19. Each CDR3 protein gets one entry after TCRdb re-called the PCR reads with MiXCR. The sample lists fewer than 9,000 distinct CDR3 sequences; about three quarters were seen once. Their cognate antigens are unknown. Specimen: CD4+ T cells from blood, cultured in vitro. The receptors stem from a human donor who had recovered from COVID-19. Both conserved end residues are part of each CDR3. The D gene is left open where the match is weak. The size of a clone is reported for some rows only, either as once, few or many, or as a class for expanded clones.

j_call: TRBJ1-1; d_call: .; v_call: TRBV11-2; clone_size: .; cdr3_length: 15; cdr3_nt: TGTGCCAGCAGCTCTCCTCCCTTAGCGAACACTGAAGCTTTCTTT; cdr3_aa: CASSSPPLANTEAFF
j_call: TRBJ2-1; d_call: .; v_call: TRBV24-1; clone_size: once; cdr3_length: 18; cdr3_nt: TGTGCCACCAGTGCTCCTACTACGGTCTTGAAACCCTTGGATGAGCAGTTCTTC; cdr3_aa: CATSAPTTVLKPLDEQFF
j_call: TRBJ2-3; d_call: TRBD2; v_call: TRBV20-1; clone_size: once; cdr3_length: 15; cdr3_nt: TGCAGTGCTAGCCGACTAGCGGGAGTTACAGATACGCAGTATTTT; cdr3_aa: CSASRLAGVTDTQYF
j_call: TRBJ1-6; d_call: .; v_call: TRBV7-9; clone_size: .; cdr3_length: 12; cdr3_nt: TGTGCCAGCAGCTTAGTGAATTCACCCCTCCACTTT; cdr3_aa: CASSLVNSPLHF
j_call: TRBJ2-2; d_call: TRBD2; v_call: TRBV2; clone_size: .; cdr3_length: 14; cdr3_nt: TGTGCCAGCAGGGGGGGGGCGAACACCGGGGAGCTGTTTTTT; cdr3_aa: CASRGGANTGELFF
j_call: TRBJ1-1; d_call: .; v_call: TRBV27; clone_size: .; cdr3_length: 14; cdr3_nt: TGTGCCAGCAGGAGACAAGGGGCGAGCACTGAAGCTTTCTTT; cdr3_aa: CASRRQGASTEAFF
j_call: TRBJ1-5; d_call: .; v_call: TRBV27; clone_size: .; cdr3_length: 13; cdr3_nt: TGTGCCAGCAGTTTAGTTAGCAATCAGCCCCAGCATTTT; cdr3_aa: CASSLVSNQPQHF
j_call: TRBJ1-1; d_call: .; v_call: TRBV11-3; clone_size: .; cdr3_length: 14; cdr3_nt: TGTGCCAGCAGCTTACAGGGACTGAACACTGAAGCTTTCTTT; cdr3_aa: CASSLQGLNTEAFF
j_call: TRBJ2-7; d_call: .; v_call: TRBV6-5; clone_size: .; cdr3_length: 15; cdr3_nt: TGTGCCAGCAGTTACCGGAGGGGGAGCGGTTACGAGCAGTACTTC; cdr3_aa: CASSYRRGSGYEQYF
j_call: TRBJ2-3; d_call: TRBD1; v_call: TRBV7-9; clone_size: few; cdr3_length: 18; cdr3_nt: TGTGCCAGCAGCTCTAGAGTCGACAGGGGGGGTCTCACAGATACGCAGTATTTT; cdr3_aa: CASSSRVDRGGLTDTQYF
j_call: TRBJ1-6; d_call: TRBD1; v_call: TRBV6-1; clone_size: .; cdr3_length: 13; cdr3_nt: TGTGCCGGAAGCACAGGGGCCAATTCACCCCTCCACTTT; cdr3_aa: CAGSTGANSPLHF
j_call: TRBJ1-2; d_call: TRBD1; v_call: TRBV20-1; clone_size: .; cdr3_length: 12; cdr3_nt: TGCAGTGGGAGGGTACAGGGGCACGGCTACACCTTC; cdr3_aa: CSGRVQGHGYTF
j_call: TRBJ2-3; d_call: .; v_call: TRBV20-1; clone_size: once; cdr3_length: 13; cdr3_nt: TGCAGTGCTAGCGAGAGACAGTTTGGGGCGCAGTATTTT; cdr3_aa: CSASERQFGAQYF
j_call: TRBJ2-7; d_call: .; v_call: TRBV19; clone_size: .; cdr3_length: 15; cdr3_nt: TGTGCCAGTAGTTCTAGCGCAGGGGCCGCCTACGAGCAGTACTTC; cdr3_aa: CASSSSAGAAYEQYF
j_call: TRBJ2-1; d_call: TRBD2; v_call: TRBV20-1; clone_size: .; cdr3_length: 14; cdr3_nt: TGCAGTGCTACCCGCGGGACTAGCGTCTATGAGCAGTTCTTC; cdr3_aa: CSATRGTSVYEQFF
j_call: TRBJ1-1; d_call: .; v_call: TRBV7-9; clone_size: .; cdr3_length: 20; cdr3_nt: TGTGCCAGCAGTTCCCGCGGTACCCTTGGGGACCCGGGGATGAACACTGAAGCTTTCTTT; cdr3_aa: CASSSRGTLGDPGMNTEAFF
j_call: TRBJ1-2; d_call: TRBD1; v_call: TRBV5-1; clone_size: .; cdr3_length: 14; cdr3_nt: TGCGCCAGCAGCTCGGGACAGGGGGCACTAGGCTACACCTTC; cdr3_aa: CASSSGQGALGYTF
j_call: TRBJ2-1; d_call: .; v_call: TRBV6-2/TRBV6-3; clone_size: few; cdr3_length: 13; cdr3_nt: TGTGCCAGCCGAGGGAGGTTGGAAGATGAGCAGTTCTTC; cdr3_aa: CASRGRLEDEQFF
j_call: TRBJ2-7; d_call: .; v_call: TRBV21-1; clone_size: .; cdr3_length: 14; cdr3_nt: TGTGCCACCCCCTATACTGTGGACTCCTACGAGCAGTACTTC; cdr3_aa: CATPYTVDSYEQYF
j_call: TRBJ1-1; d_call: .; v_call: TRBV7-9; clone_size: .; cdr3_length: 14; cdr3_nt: TGTGCCAGCAGCTCATTTTCAGATAACACTGAAGCTTTCTTT; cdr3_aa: CASSSFSDNTEAFF
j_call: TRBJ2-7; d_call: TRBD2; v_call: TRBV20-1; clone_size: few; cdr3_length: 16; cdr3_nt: TGCAGTGCTAGTTACTACGGGAGGGCCTCGAGCTACGAGCAGTACTTC; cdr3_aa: CSASYYGRASSYEQYF
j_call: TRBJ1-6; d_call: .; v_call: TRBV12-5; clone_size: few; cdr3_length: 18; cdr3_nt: TGTGCTAGTGGTTTGGCCACCCTCGGGCGGCGGGCTAATTCACCCCTCCACTTT; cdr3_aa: CASGLATLGRRANSPLHF
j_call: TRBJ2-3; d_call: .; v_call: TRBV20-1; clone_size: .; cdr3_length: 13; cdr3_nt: TGCAGTGCTAGAAAGAACTCCTTCATGGCGCAGTATTTT; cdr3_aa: CSARKNSFMAQYF
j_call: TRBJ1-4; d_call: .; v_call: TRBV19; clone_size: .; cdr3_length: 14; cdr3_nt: TGTGCCAGTAGTATTCCCGGGTCGGTAGGGAAACTGTTTTTT; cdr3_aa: CASSIPGSVGKLFF
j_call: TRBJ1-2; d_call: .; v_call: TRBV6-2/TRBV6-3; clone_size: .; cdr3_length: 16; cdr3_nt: TGTGCCAGCAGTACCCCCGGGGGGGGGGCTAACTATGGCTACACCTTC; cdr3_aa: CASSTPGGGANYGYTF
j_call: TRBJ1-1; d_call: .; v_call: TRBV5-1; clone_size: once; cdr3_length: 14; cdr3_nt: TGCGCCAGCAGCGCCAGGGAAGGTTATACTGAAGCTTTCTTT; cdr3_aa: CASSAREGYTEAFF
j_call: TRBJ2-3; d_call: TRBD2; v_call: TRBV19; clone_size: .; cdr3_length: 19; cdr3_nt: TGTGCCAGTAGTGGGGGACTAGCGGGGGGGCACCCTAGCACAGATACGCAGTATTTT; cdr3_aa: CASSGGLAGGHPSTDTQYF
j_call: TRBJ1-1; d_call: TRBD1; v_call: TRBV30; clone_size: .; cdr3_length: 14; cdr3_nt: TGTGCCTGGGCGGACAGGGGCATGAACACTGAAGCTTTCTTT; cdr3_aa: CAWADRGMNTEAFF
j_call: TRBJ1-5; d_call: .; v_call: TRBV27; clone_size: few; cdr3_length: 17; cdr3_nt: TGTGCCAGCAGTTTATATTCAGGGGCCCTCGGCAATCAGCCCCAGCATTTT; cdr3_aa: CASSLYSGALGNQPQHF
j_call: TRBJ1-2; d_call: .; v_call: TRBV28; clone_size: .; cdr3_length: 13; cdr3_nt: TGTGCCAGCAGTTCAGAAGGACCCGAGGGCTACACCTTC; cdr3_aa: CASSSEGPEGYTF
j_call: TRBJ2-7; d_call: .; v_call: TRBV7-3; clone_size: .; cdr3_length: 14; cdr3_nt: TGTGCCAGCAGCTTAGACGGGAGCGTAGGTGAGCAGTACTTC; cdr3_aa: CASSLDGSVGEQYF
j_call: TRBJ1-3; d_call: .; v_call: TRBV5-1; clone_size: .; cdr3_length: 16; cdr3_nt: TGCGCCAGCAGCGGGCCGGACGGCGACTCTGGAAACACCATATATTTT; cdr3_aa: CASSGPDGDSGNTIYF
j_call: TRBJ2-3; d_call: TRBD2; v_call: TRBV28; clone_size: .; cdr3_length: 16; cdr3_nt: TGTGCCAGCAGTTTATCTGCGGGAGGGCCGCTAGATACGCAGTATTTT; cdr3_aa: CASSLSAGGPLDTQYF
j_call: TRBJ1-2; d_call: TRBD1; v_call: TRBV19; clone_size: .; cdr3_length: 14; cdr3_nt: TGTGCCAGTAGTACAGGGGGCTTGGGCTATGGCTACACCTTC; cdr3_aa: CASSTGGLGYGYTF
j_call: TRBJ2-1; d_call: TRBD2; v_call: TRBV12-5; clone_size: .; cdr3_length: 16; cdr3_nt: TGTGCTAGTGGACCCCCGGGGACGGGAGGGTACAATGAGCAGTTCTTC; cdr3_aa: CASGPPGTGGYNEQFF
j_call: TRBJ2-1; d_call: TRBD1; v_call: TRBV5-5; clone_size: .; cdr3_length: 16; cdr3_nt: TGTGCCAGCAGCTCCACCCCCGGACAGGGTAAAGATGAGCAGTTCTTC; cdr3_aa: CASSSTPGQGKDEQFF
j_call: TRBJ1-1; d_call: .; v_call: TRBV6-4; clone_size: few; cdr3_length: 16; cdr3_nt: TGTGCCAGCAGTGACTCGTACGCTGGGGATACCCGTGAAGCTTTCTTT; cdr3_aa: CASSDSYAGDTREAFF
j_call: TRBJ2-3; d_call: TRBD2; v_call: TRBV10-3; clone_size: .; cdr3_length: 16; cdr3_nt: TGTGCCATCAGTGACCCTAGCGGGAGGTCGACAGATACGCAGTATTTT; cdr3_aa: CAISDPSGRSTDTQYF
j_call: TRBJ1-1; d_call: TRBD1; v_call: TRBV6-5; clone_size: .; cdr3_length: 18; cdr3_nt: TGTGCCAGCAGTTACTCACGGGACAGGCTACACATGAACACTGAAGCTTTCTTT; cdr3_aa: CASSYSRDRLHMNTEAFF
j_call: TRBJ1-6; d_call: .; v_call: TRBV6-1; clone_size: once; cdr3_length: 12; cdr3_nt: TGTGCCAGCAGCTGGATGGGGTCACCCCTCCACTTT; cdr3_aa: CASSWMGSPLHF
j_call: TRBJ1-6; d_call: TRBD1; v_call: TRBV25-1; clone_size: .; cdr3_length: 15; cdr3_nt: TGTGCCAGCAGTGAATTTCGGACAGGGTCTTCACCCCTCCACTTT; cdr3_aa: CASSEFRTGSSPLHF
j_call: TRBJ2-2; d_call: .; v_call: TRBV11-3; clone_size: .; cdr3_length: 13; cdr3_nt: TGTGCCAGCAGCCCGACTATCTCCGGGGAGCTGTTTTTT; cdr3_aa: CASSPTISGELFF
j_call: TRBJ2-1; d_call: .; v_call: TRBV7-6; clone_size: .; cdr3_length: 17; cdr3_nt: TGTGCCAGCAGCCCGAGTTTGCGGGAAAGTGTCTACAATGAGCAGTTCTTC; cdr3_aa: CASSPSLRESVYNEQFF
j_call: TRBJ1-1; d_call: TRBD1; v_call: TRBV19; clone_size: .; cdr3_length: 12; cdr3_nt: TGTGCCAGTAGTTCGGACAGGAGAACTGCTTTCTTT; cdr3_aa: CASSSDRRTAFF
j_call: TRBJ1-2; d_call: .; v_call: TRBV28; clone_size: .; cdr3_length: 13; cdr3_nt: TGTGCCAGCGTAGGGACTCCTAACTATGGCTACACCTTC; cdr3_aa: CASVGTPNYGYTF
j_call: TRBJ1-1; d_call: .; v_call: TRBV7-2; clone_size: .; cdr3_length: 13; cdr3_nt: TGTGCCAGCAGCTTAGTACGGACAACTGAAGCTTTCTTT; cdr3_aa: CASSLVRTTEAFF
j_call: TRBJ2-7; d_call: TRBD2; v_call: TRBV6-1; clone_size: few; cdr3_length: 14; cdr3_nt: TGTGCCAGCATTATCACTAGCGGCTCCTACGAGCAGTACTTC; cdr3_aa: CASIITSGSYEQYF
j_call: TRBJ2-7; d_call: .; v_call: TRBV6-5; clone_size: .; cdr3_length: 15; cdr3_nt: TGTGCCAGCAGTTACCGAGACCGCAGCTCCTACGAGCAGTACTTC; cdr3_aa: CASSYRDRSSYEQYF
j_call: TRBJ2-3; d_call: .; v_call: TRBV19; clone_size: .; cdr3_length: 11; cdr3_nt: TGTGCCAGTAGTTTCACAGATACGCAGTATTTT; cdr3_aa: CASSFTDTQYF
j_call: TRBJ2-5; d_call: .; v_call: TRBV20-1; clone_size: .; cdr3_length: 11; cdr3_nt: TGCAGTTACTGGCTCGGAGAGACCCAGTACTTC; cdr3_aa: CSYWLGETQYF
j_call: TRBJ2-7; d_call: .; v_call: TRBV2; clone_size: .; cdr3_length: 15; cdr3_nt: TGTGCCAGCAGTGAAGAGGTAGCGGCCGCCTACGAGCAGTACTTC; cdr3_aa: CASSEEVAAAYEQYF
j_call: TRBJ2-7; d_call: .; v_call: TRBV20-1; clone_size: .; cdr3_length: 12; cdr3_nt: TGCAGTGCCAGCCTCAGGGATCACGAGCAGTACTTC; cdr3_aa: CSASLRDHEQYF
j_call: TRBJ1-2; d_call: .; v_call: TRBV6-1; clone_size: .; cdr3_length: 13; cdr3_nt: TGTGCCAGCAGTGAAGACAGGATCTATGGCTACACCTTC; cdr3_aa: CASSEDRIYGYTF
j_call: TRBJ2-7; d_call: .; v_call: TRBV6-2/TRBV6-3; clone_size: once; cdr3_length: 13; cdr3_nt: TGTGCCAGCACACTGTCACGGGACTGGAAGCAGTACTTC; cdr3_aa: CASTLSRDWKQYF
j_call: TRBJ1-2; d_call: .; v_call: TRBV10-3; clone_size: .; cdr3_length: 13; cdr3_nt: TGTGCCATCAGCGAGACACTTAACTATGGCTACACCTTC; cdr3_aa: CAISETLNYGYTF
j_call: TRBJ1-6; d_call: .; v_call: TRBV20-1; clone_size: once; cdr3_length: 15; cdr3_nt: TGCAGTGCTCCAACAGGGAACCTTAGGTATTCACCCCTCCACTTT; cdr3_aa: CSAPTGNLRYSPLHF
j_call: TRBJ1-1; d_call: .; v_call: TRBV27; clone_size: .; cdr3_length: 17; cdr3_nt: TGTGCCAGCAGTGACTCCCCCTACACGGAGGCTGGAACTGAAGCTTTCTTT; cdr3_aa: CASSDSPYTEAGTEAFF